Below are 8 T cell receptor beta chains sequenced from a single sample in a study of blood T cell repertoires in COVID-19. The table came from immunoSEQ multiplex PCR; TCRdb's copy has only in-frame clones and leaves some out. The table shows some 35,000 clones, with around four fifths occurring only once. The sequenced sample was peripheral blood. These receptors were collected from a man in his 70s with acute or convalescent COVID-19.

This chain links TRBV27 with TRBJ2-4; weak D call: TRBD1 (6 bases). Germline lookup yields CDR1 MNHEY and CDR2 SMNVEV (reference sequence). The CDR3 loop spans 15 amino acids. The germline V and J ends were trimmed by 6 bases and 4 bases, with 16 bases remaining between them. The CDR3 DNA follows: TGTGCCAGCAGCCCCCCGGGACATAGAAAAAACATTCAGTACTTC. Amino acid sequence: CASSPPGHRKNIQYF.

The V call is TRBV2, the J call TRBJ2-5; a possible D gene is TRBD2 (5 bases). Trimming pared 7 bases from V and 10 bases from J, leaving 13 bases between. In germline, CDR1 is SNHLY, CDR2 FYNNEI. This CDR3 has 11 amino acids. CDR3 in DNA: TGTGCCAGCAATCCCCTCGGGGACCAGTACTTC. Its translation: CASNPLGDQYF.

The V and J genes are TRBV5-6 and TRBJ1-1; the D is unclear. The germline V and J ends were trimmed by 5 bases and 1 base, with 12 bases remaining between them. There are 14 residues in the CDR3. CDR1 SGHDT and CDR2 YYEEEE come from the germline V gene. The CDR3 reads CASSLLLPNTEAFF. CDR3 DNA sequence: TGTGCCAGCAGTTTGCTACTCCCGAACACTGAAGCTTTCTTT.

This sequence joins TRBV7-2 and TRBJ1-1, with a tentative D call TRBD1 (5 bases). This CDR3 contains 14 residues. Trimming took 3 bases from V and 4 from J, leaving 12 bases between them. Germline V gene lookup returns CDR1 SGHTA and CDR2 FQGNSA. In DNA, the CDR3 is TGTGCCAGCAGCTTCGGGGGTCCGGCCACTGAAGCTTTCTTT. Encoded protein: CASSFGGPATEAFF. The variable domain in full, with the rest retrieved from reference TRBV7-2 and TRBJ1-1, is GAGVSQSPSNKVTEKGKDVELRCDPISGHTALYWYRQSLGQGLEFLIYFQGNSAPDKSGLPSDRFSAERTGGSVSTLTIQRTQQEDSAVYLCASSFGGPATEAFFGQGTRLTVV.

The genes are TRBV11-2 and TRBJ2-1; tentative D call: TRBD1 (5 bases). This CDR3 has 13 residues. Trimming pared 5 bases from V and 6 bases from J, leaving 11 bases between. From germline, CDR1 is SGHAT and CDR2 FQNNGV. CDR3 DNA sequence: TGTGCCAGCAGCACCCGACAGAGCAATGAGCAGTTCTTC. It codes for CASSTRQSNEQFF.

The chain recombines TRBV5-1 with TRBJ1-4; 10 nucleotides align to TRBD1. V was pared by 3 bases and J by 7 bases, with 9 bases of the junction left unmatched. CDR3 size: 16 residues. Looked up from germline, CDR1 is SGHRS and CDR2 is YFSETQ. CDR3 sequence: CASSSTDRGLGEKLFF. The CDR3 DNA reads TGCGCCAGCAGCTCCACTGACAGGGGGCTCGGTGAAAAACTGTTTTTT.

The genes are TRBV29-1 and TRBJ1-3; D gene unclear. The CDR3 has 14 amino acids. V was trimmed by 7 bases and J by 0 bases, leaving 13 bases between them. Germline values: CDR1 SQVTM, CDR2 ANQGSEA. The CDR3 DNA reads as TGCAGCGCCGGAGGCACCGGCTCTGGAAACACCATATATTTT. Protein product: CSAGGTGSGNTIYF.

The CDR3 DNA sequence: TGTGCTAGTGGTTTGGTACAGGGGGCCCTCACTGAAGCTTTCTTT. Protein: CASGLVQGALTEAFF. The rearrangement uses TRBV12-5 and TRBJ1-1, with 9 bases aligning to TRBD1. This CDR3 region has 15 residues. The ends lost 0 bases at V and 4 bases at J; junction bases unmatched: 3. Germline V lookup: CDR1 LGHNT, CDR2 FRNRAP.